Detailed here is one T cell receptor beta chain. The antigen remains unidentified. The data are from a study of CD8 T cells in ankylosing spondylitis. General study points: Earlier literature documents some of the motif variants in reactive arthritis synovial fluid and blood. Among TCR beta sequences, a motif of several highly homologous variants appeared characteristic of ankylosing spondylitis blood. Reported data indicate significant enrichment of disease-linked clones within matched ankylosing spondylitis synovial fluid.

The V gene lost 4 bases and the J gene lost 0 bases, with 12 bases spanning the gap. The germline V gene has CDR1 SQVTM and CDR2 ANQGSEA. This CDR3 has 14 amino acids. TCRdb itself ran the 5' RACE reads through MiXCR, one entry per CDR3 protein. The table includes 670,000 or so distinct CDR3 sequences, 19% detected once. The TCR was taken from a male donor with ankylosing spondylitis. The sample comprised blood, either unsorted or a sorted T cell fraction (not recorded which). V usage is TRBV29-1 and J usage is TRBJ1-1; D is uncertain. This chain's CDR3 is CSVVANIMNTEAFF. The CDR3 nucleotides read TGCAGCGTTGTGGCGAACATCATGAACACTGAAGCTTTCTTT.